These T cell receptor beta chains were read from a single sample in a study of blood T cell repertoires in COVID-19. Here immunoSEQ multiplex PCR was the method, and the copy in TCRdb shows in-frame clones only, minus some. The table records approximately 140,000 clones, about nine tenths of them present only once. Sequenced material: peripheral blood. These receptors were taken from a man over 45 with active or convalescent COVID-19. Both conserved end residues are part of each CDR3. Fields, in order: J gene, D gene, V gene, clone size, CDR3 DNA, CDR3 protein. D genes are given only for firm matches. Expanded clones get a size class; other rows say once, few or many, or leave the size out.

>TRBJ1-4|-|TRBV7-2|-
TGTGCCAGCAGCTTTAACGGTGAAAAACTGTTTTTT
CASSFNGEKLFF
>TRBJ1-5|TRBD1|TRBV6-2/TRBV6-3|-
TGTGCCAGCAGTTATTTGGGAATGTTCGGGACAGTAAATAGCAATCAGCCCCAGCATTTT
CASSYLGMFGTVNSNQPQHF
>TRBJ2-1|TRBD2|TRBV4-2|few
TGTGCCAGCAGTCCTTCTAGCGGGGTCGACGCGCGTCAGTTCTTC
CASSPSSGVDARQFF
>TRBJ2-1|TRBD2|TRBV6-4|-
TGTGCCAGCAGTGACGCGGGAGGGCCTTTCGATGAGCAGTTCTTC
CASSDAGGPFDEQFF
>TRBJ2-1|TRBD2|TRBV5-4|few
TGTGCCAGCAGCCCCAGGACTAGCGGGAGGCCTAGCAATGAGCAGTTCTTC
CASSPRTSGRPSNEQFF
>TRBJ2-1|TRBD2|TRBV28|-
TGTGCCAGCAGTTCACCGGGACTAGCGGCCGAGCAGTTCTTC
CASSSPGLAAEQFF
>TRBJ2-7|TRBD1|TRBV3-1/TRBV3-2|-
TGTGCCAGCAGCCCCGGACAGGGGGGGGAGCAGTACTTC
CASSPGQGGEQYF
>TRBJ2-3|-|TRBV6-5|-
TGTGCCAGCAGTATCGACAGCTTTGGTCCGCAGTATTTT
CASSIDSFGPQYF
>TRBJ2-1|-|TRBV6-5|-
TGTGCCAGCAGTTACTCCGTTTACAATGAGCAGTTCTTC
CASSYSVYNEQFF
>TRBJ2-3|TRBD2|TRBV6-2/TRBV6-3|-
TGTGCCAGCAGTTACTCGCTAGCGGGAGGCACAGATACGCAGTATTTT
CASSYSLAGGTDTQYF
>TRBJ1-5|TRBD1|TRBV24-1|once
TGTGCCACCAGTGGGGCAGGGGGTAATAGCAATCAGCCCCAGCATTTT
CATSGAGGNSNQPQHF
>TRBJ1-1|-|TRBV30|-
TGTGCCTGGAGGCCACTAAGGGTGGGGAGAAACACTGAAGCTTTCTTT
CAWRPLRVGRNTEAFF
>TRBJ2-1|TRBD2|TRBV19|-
TGTGCCAGTAGTATAGATCGGGTGACTAGCGGGAGGGCCACTGAGCAGTTCTTC
CASSIDRVTSGRATEQFF
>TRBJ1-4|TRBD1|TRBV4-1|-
TGCGCCAGCAGCCAAGAGAAGGGGACAGCAAAGAATGAAAAACTGTTTTTT
CASSQEKGTAKNEKLFF
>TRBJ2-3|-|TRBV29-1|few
TGCAGCGTTGGGATAGGTAGCGCCAGCACAGATACGCAGTATTTT
CSVGIGSASTDTQYF
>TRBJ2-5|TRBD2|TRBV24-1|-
TGTGCCACCAGTGATCCGGGAGGGCCGAGGAAAGAGACCCAGTACTTC
CATSDPGGPRKETQYF
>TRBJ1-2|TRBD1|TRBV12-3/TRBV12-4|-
TGTGCCAGCAGCATGACAGGGGGTTGGGGCTACACCTTC
CASSMTGGWGYTF
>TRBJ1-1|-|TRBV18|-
TGTGCCAGCTCACCACCGTCCGGGAGGGATGGCACTGAAGCTTTCTTT
CASSPPSGRDGTEAFF
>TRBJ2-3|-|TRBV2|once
TGTGCCAGCAGGGGCGGGACTTCCCTAGCGGATACGCAGTATTTT
CASRGGTSLADTQYF
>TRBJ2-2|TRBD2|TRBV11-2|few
TGTGCCAGCAGCTTAACTCCTGGATACAGCGGGGACACCGGGGAGCTGTTTTTT
CASSLTPGYSGDTGELFF
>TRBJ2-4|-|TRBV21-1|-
TGTGCCAGCAGCGAACCCCGGGGACAGGGGGCGGACAAAAACATTCAGTACTTC
CASSEPRGQGADKNIQYF
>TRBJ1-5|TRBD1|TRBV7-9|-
TGTGCCAGCAGCTTGGGGACAGGGGACAATCAGCCCCAGCATTTT
CASSLGTGDNQPQHF
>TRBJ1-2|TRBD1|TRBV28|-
TGTGCCAGCAGTAAACACATGACAGGGCACTATGGCTACACCTTC
CASSKHMTGHYGYTF
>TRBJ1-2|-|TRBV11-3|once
TGTGCCAGCAGCTTACCCCCGGGGAGGGGTAGGGACTATGGCTACACCTTC
CASSLPPGRGRDYGYTF
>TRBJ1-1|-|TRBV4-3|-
TGCGCCAGCAGCCAAGAAAGGGGATTTTTGGCTGAAGCTTTCTTT
CASSQERGFLAEAFF